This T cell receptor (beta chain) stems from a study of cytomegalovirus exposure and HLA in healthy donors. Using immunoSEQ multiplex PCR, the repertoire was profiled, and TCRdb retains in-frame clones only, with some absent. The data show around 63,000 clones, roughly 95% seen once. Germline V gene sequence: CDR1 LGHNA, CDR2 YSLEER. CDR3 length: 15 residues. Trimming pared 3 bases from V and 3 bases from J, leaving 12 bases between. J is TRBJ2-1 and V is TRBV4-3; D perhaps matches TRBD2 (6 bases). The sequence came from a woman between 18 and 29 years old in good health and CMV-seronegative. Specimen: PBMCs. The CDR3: CASSHQAGGYNEQFF. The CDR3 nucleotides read TGCGCCAGCAGCCACCAAGCGGGCGGCTACAATGAGCAGTTCTTC.